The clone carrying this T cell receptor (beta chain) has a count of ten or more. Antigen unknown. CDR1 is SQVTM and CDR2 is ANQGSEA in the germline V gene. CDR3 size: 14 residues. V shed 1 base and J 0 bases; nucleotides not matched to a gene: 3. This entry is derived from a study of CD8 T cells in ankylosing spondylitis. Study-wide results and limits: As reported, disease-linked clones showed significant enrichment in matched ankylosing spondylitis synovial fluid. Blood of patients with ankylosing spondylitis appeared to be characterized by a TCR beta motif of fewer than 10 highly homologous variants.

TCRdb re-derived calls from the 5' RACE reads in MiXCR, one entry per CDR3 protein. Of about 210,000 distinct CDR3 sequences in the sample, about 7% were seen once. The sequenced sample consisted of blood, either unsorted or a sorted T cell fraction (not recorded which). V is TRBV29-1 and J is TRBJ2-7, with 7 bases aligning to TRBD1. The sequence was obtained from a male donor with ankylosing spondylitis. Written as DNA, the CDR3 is TGCAGCGTTGAAGGTTCAGGGGGCTCCTACGAGCAGTACTTC. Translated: CSVEGSGGSYEQYF.